This TCR beta chain was obtained from a study of identical twins. Healthy Caucasians, and only they, were the donors. The ends lost 1 base at V and 1 base at J; junction bases unmatched: 7. The CDR3 contains 17 residues. CDR1 and CDR2 from the germline V gene are MGHRA and YSYEKL. Template switching, a step in the protocol, added a universal primer site, and cDNA carried unique molecular identifiers. TCRdb reprocessed the 5' RACE reads with MiXCR, giving one entry per CDR3 protein. The sample records around 1.7 million distinct CDR3 sequences, 32% being singletons. This clonotype was found a few times. Antigen: not known. Study outcomes and limitations: Fewer insertions were carried by abundant cord blood beta clonotypes, but none was seen in memory repertoires. Twin-shared out-of-frame alpha sequences were enriched for low generation probability.

This rearrangement joins TRBV4-1 to TRBJ2-5, with 9 nucleotides matching TRBD2. The receptor's source is a newborn girl in good health. The sequenced sample was cord blood. The CDR3 DNA sequence: TGCGCCAGCAGCCAAGGGGCTAGCGGGATGATCCAAGAGACCCAGTACTTC. Residues: CASSQGASGMIQETQYF.